What follows are 11 T cell receptor beta chains derived from one specimen sequenced in a study of lymphopenia after photon versus proton radiotherapy (dated by TCRdb to between 2019 and 2020). The receptor library was made with the immunoSEQ multiplex PCR assay. Here the immuneACCESS table is served through TCRdb, limited to in-frame sequences with V and J called. Missing clones are a known gap in these copies; in checked studies unresolved V genes cover under half, and the rest lacks a known reason. Counted in this sample were tens of thousands of clones; over 75% of them appeared once. Approximately 2.9% of the sample is in the top ten clones. The material was peripheral blood, obtained from a patient treated with photon-based radiotherapy. The source of these receptors is a man between 50 and 59 years old with gastric cancer.

V and J are TRBV5-8 and TRBJ2-5, with a weak D call TRBD2 (6 bases). The V end lost 2 bases, the J end lost 3 bases, and 11 bases lay between the germline ends. CDR1 SGHTS and CDR2 YDEGEE come from the germline V gene. The CDR3 totals 14 residues. The CDR3 sequence: CASSLQRREETQYF. CDR3 coding DNA: TGTGCCAGCAGCTTACAGCGGAGGGAAGAGACCCAGTACTTC.

V and J are TRBV19 and TRBJ1-4; 7 positions agree with TRBD1. With 6 bases clipped from V and 2 bases from J, the junction kept 6 bases outside the gene matches. Germline values: CDR1 LNHDA, CDR2 SQIVND (reference sequence). The CDR3 loop spans 15 amino acids. The DNA of the CDR3 is TGTGCCAGTAGCACGGGACAGACTACTAATGAAAAACTGTTTTTT. This gives the protein CASSTGQTTNEKLFF.

The rearrangement joins TRBV28 to TRBJ2-7; 11 bases are a match to TRBD1. The trim removed 3 bases at V and 3 bases at J, leaving 4 bases unmatched. CDR1 MDHEN and CDR2 SYDVKM come from the germline V gene. The CDR3 runs to 15 residues. CDR3 loop: CASSFPGQGVYEQYF. In DNA, the CDR3 is TGTGCCAGCAGTTTCCCGGGACAGGGGGTCTACGAGCAGTACTTC.

The V call is TRBV11-3, the J call TRBJ2-5; 9 nucleotides line up with TRBD1. The CDR3 runs 15 residues. The germline V gene has CDR1 SGHNT and CDR2 YENEEA. Trimming at V came to 5 bases and at J to 4 bases, leaving 8 bases not matched to a gene. CDR3 residues: CASSTGGQGGETQYF. CDR3 nucleotide sequence: TGTGCCAGCAGCACCGGGGGACAGGGTGGAGAGACCCAGTACTTC.

The chain joins TRBV14 to TRBJ2-7; maybe TRBD2 (5 bases). Trimming pared 4 bases from V and 0 bases from J, leaving 10 bases between. There are 14 residues in the CDR3. Germline V CDR1 and CDR2: SGHDN, FVKESK. The CDR3: CASSRGLVSYEQYF. The CDR3, as DNA: TGTGCCAGCAGCCGCGGACTGGTCTCCTACGAGCAGTACTTC.

V gene TRBV29-1 combines with J gene TRBJ2-3, with 10 bases lining up with TRBD1. J was trimmed by 1 base and V by 7 bases; bases with no gene match: 2. CDR1 is SQVTM, CDR2 ANQGSEA, per germline. This CDR3 comprises 13 residues. The CDR3 spells CSGDRGGTDTQYF. CDR3 coding DNA: TGCAGCGGGGACAGGGGCGGCACAGATACGCAGTATTTT.

This chain joins TRBV2 and TRBJ2-1; D is perhaps TRBD2 (6 bases). V lost 11 bases and J lost 4, with 15 bases in between. Germline V gene lookup returns CDR1 SNHLY and CDR2 FYNNEI. This CDR3 region has 13 residues. CDR3 nucleotide sequence: TGTGCCGGAGCAGACGGGGGATACAATGAGCAGTTCTTC. This sequence encodes CAGADGGYNEQFF.

The chain has TRBV7-9 and TRBJ2-1; D is uncertain. Germline values: CDR1 SEHNR, CDR2 FQNEAQ (reference sequence). The CDR3 consists of 13 residues. The ends were cut back, 2 bases at V and 8 bases at J, with 10 bases in the middle. CDR3 coding DNA: TGTGCCAGCAGCTTACGGCAGCTAGATGAGCAGTTCTTC. This codes for CASSLRQLDEQFF.

The chain joins TRBV9 to TRBJ2-7, with D unclear. Looked up from germline, CDR1 is SGDLS and CDR2 is YYNGEE. Trimming took 0 bases from V and 1 from J, leaving 8 bases between them. The CDR3 is 14 amino acids. CDR3 in DNA: TGTGCCAGCAGCGTAGATTTCTCGTCCTACGAGCAGTACTTC. It translates to CASSVDFSSYEQYF. The whole variable domain, remainder taken from reference TRBV9 and TRBJ2-7, is DSGVTQTPKHLITATGQRVTLRCSPRSGDLSVYWYQQSLDQGLQFLIQYYNGEERAKGNILERFSAQQFPDLHSELNLSSLELGDSALYFCASSVDFSSYEQYFGPGTRLTVT.

This clone was picked up one time. This rearrangement joins TRBV7-2 to TRBJ1-3, with TRBD1 as a possible D gene (5 bases). Germline V lookup: CDR1 SGHTA, CDR2 FQGNSA. Deletions cut 1 base from V and 0 bases from J, with 10 bases between. The CDR3 has 16 residues. The CDR3 reads CASSLGQPSSGNTIYF. CDR3 nucleotide sequence: TGTGCCAGCAGCTTAGGACAGCCGAGCTCTGGAAACACCATATATTTT. Filled out from reference TRBV7-2 and TRBJ1-3, the complete variable domain reads GAGVSQSPSNKVTEKGKDVELRCDPISGHTALYWYRQSLGQGLEFLIYFQGNSAPDKSGLPSDRFSAERTGGSVSTLTIQRTQQEDSAVYLCASSLGQPSSGNTIYFGEGSWLTVV.

This clone came up once. The genes are TRBV7-8 and TRBJ2-3, with 12 bases matching TRBD2. The germline gives CDR1 SGHVS, CDR2 FQNEAQ. V was clipped by 1 base and J by 0 bases; unmatched bases: 5. The CDR3 is 18 residues long. The CDR3 here is CASSLERLAGASTDTQYF. The CDR3 DNA sequence: TGTGCCAGCAGCTTAGAGCGACTAGCGGGAGCCAGCACAGATACGCAGTATTTT.